The next 23 T cell receptor beta chains were all read from a single sample in a study of early T cells in non-severe SARS-CoV-2 infection. TCRdb independently ran MiXCR on the 5' RACE reads; one entry per CDR3 protein. The data hold 55,000 or so distinct CDR3 sequences, with 12% observed a single time. Sequenced material: whole blood. Receptor source: an adult who was a healthcare worker with PCR-confirmed SARS-CoV-2 infection or an uninfected control (not recorded which).

The chain recombines TRBV5-1 with TRBJ2-7; D possibly corresponds to TRBD1 (6 bases). The germline V and J ends were trimmed by 3 bases and 2 bases, with 15 bases remaining between them. The CDR3 covers 15 residues. The V gene's germline CDR1 is SGHRS and CDR2 YFSETQ. The CDR3 protein is CASSSGTGLAYEQYF. The CDR3 DNA follows: TGCGCCAGCAGCTCGGGCACAGGGCTCGCCTACGAGCAGTACTTC.

The chain employs TRBV2 and TRBJ2-5; TRBD1 or TRBD2 may be the D gene (6 bases each). The CDR3 spans 13 residues. V gave up 7 bases and J gave up 2 bases, with 11 bases separating them. CDR1 is SNHLY and CDR2 is FYNNEI in the germline V gene. CDR3 amino acids: CASTRGQQETQYF. The CDR3 coding sequence is TGTGCCAGCACCCGGGGGCAGCAAGAGACCCAGTACTTC.

V usage is TRBV28 and J usage is TRBJ2-5; D is unclear. V lost 3 bases and J lost 5, with 7 bases in between. Germline loops: CDR1 MDHEN, CDR2 SYDVKM. The CDR3 loop spans 12 amino acids. As DNA, the CDR3 is TGTGCCAGCAGTTTTGTTTTGGAGACCCAGTACTTC. It is translated as CASSFVLETQYF.

This clonotype was detected ten times or more. This sequence joins TRBV6-9 and TRBJ2-1, with unresolved D. From germline, CDR1 is MNHGY and CDR2 SVAAGI. V was trimmed by 7 bases and J by 5 bases, leaving 3 bases between them. The CDR3 is 10 amino acids. CDR3: CASTNNEQFF. DNA for the CDR3: TGTGCCAGCACCAACAATGAGCAGTTCTTC.

In this sample, this clonotype turned up a few times. The chain uses TRBV12-3 or TRBV12-4 and TRBJ2-5; D gene ambiguous. V shed 3 bases and J shed 5 bases, with 7 bases lying between them. The length of the CDR3 is 12 residues. CDR3 DNA sequence: TGTGCCAGCAGTTTCTTGGTGGAGACCCAGTACTTC. Its translation: CASSFLVETQYF.

This clonotype has only a few counts. The chain joins TRBV29-1 to TRBJ2-3; tentatively, D is TRBD1 or TRBD2 (7 bases each). The CDR3 contains 17 residues. V lost 3 bases, J lost 3 bases, and 22 bases lay in between. Germline CDR1 reads SQVTM; CDR2 reads ANQGSEA. CDR3 DNA sequence: TGCAGCGTTGACAACCTTCCAGGGGGGGGGGCAACAGATACGCAGTATTTT. The encoded protein is CSVDNLPGGGATDTQYF.

The chain couples TRBV29-1 to TRBJ1-3, with D perhaps matching TRBD1 (5 bases). CDR3 length equals 13 residues. Germline CDR1 and CDR2: SQVTM and ANQGSEA. V lost 4 bases and J lost 4, with 11 bases in between. CDR3 in amino acids: CSVGGQGGNTIYF. In DNA form, the CDR3 reads TGCAGCGTTGGCGGGCAGGGAGGAAACACCATATATTTT.

This clonotype was observed a handful of times. The rearrangement joins TRBV6-2 or TRBV6-3 to TRBJ2-1; D could derive from TRBD1 or TRBD2 (5 bases each). The CDR3 covers 13 residues. The germline V and J ends were trimmed by 4 bases and 6 bases, with 10 bases remaining between them. Looked up from germline, CDR1 is MNHEY and CDR2 is SVGEGT. The CDR3 sequence: CASSWDPLNEQFF. CDR3 sequence (DNA): TGTGCCAGCAGTTGGGACCCACTCAATGAGCAGTTCTTC.

This clonotype was seen ten or more times. The chain has TRBV7-9 and TRBJ1-2, with a possible D match to TRBD1 (5 bases). CDR3 length: 13 amino acids. CDR1 and CDR2 (germline): SEHNR, FQNEAQ (reference sequence). V lost 2 bases and J 4 bases, leaving 8 bases between the germline ends. The CDR3: CASSLQGPYGYTF. DNA of the CDR3: TGTGCCAGCAGCTTACAGGGCCCCTATGGCTACACCTTC.

The sample holds many counts of this clonotype. The V and J genes are TRBV5-1 and TRBJ2-7; 9 nucleotides match TRBD2. The germline V gene encodes CDR1 SGHRS and CDR2 YFSETQ. J gave up 0 bases and V 4 bases, and 14 bases lay outside the gene matches. This CDR3 contains 18 residues. This CDR3 is CASSLGSLAGTSSYEQYF. The CDR3 coding sequence is TGCGCCAGCAGCCTCGGGAGCCTAGCGGGGACAAGCTCCTACGAGCAGTACTTC.

The V and J genes are TRBV2 and TRBJ1-1; D unresolved. V was trimmed by 8 bases and J by 3 bases, leaving 7 bases between them. The CDR3 is 11 amino acids. The germline CDR1 and CDR2 sequences are SNHLY and FYNNEI. The CDR3 DNA is TGTGCCAGCGTCAGGTACACTGAAGCTTTCTTT. Amino acid sequence: CASVRYTEAFF.

This clonotype has ten or more counts. V and J are TRBV11-2 and TRBJ2-2, with D perhaps TRBD2 (6 bases). The CDR3 runs to 13 residues. In germline, CDR1 is SGHAT, CDR2 FQNNGV. The V and J ends lost 3 bases and 4 bases respectively, with 6 bases between them. The CDR3 nucleotides read TGTGCCAGCAGCTTCGGGGGCACCGGGGAGCTGTTTTTT. The encoded protein is CASSFGGTGELFF. Supplemented by reference TRBV11-2 and TRBJ2-2, the full variable domain reads EAGVAQSPRYKIIEKRQSVAFWCNPISGHATLYWYQQILGQGPKLLIQFQNNGVVDDSQLPKDRFSAERLKGVDSTLKIQPAKLEDSAVYLCASSFGGTGELFFGEGSRLTVL.

In this sample, this clonotype turned up many times. The chain recombines TRBV7-2 with TRBJ1-3; D unresolved. The CDR3 is 14 residues long. Per germline, CDR1 SGHTA and CDR2 FQGNSA. The V end was cut by 3 bases, the J end by 4 bases, with 10 bases between. The CDR3 loop is CASSFSTAGNTIYF. CDR3 bases: TGTGCCAGCAGCTTTTCTACGGCAGGAAACACCATATATTTT. Full variable domain (remainder filled in from reference TRBV7-2 and TRBJ1-3): GAGVSQSPSNKVTEKGKDVELRCDPISGHTALYWYRQSLGQGLEFLIYFQGNSAPDKSGLPSDRFSAERTGGSVSTLTIQRTQQEDSAVYLCASSFSTAGNTIYFGEGSWLTVV.

The gene calls are TRBV20-1 and TRBJ2-3; TRBD2 matches at 7 bases. The CDR3 has 12 residues. J gave up 6 bases and V 3 bases, and 3 bases lay outside the gene matches. The germline V gene encodes CDR1 DFQATT and CDR2 SNEGSKA (reference sequence). CDR3 DNA: TGCAGTGCTAGCGGGGGAGGGGATACGCAGTATTTT. The encoded protein is CSASGGGDTQYF.

There are a few counts of this clonotype. The V and J genes are TRBV27 and TRBJ1-5; D is perhaps TRBD1 (5 bases). The CDR3 is made up of 13 amino acids. Germline V CDR1 and CDR2: MNHEY, SMNVEV (reference sequence). Trimming removed 3 bases from V and 3 bases from J, with 6 bases in between. The CDR3 loop reads CASSFGANQPQHF. The CDR3, as DNA: TGTGCCAGCAGTTTTGGGGCCAATCAGCCCCAGCATTTT.

This clonotype has at least ten counts. The CDR3 DNA is TGTGCCAGCAGCGGGGATTCGGGGGTTAACACTGAAGCTTTCTTT. Translation gives CASSGDSGVNTEAFF. The chain employs TRBV6-1 and TRBJ1-1; TRBD1 might be the D (5 bases). V dropped 6 bases and J dropped 2 bases, with 16 bases sitting between them. The germline CDR1 and CDR2 sequences are MNHNS and SASEGT. CDR3 length equals 15 residues.

The chain couples TRBV30 to TRBJ2-2; D unresolved. The CDR3 has 17 amino acids. The V end was cut by 7 bases, the J end by 5 bases, with 26 bases between. CDR1 and CDR2 from the germline V gene are GTSNPN and SVGIG (reference sequence). Written as DNA, the CDR3 is TGTGCCTCCTCCCGGCGGCAGGAGACTTCTCATACCGGGGAGCTGTTTTTT. It encodes CASSRRQETSHTGELFF.

This clonotype was observed at least ten times. The chain combines TRBV11-2 with TRBJ1-1, with D possibly TRBD1 on 6 matching bases. CDR1 and CDR2 from the germline V gene are SGHAT and FQNNGV. This CDR3 region has 15 residues. The V gene lost 2 bases and the J gene lost 7 bases, with 17 bases spanning the gap. The CDR3 region is CASSLPGSRGVEAFF. CDR3 DNA: TGTGCCAGCAGCTTACCGGGGAGCAGGGGTGTTGAAGCTTTCTTT.

This clonotype occurred a few times. This chain uses TRBV7-8 with TRBJ2-1; 12 bases align to TRBD2. Germline CDR1 SGHVS, CDR2 FQNEAQ. The CDR3 runs to 15 residues. Germline trimming cut 5 bases from V and 10 bases from J; bases unmatched to any gene: 9. The CDR3 bases are TGTGCCAGCAGCCAGTCTAGCGGGGGGGCTGGGGAGCAGTTCTTC. It specifies CASSQSSGGAGEQFF.

The V gene is TRBV29-1, the J gene TRBJ1-1; D remains unclear. The CDR3 consists of 10 residues. V was trimmed by 3 bases and J by 11 bases, leaving 10 bases between them. Germline-derived CDR1 and CDR2 are SQVTM and ANQGSEA. The CDR3 DNA reads as TGCAGCGTTGAGGCGGCAGATGCTTTCTTT. Translation gives CSVEAADAFF.

This clonotype was observed many times. This CDR3 is CASSDRTYEQYF. In DNA form, the CDR3 reads TGCGCCAGCAGCGACAGAACCTACGAGCAGTACTTC. The chain recombines TRBV10-2 with TRBJ2-7; possibly TRBD1 for D (5 bases). This CDR3 region has 12 residues. From germline, CDR1 is WSHSY and CDR2 SAAADI. V was clipped by 6 bases and J by 2 bases, with 8 bases between them.

This clonotype occurred many times. The chain is built from TRBV6-6 and TRBJ2-7; 10 bases are a match to TRBD1. V was pared by 7 bases and J by 2 bases, with 11 bases of the junction left unmatched. The CDR3 has 16 amino acids. Germline CDR1 MNHNY, CDR2 SVGAGI (reference sequence). CDR3 in DNA: TGTGCCAGCATCTCCGGGGGGGACAGGGGAACCTACGAGCAGTACTTC. This sequence encodes CASISGGDRGTYEQYF.

This clonotype was recorded at least ten times. The genes are TRBV27 and TRBJ1-1; D not resolved. Germline CDR1 and CDR2: MNHEY and SMNVEV (reference sequence). This CDR3 region has 15 residues. V was cut by 0 bases and J by 0 bases, with 8 bases left in between. The CDR3 here is CASSLSPGLNTEAFF. CDR3 nucleotide sequence: TGTGCCAGCAGTTTATCGCCCGGGCTGAACACTGAAGCTTTCTTT.